Below, 27 T cell receptor beta chains from the same sample are listed, as sequenced in a study of tumor-infiltrating lymphocytes in localized non-small cell lung cancer. Assay used: immunoSEQ multiplex PCR; TCRdb lists only in-frame clones, some missing. The sample lists approximately 7,400 clones, over 60% occurring once. The sample was uninvolved lung tissue not adjacent to the tumor. These receptors were collected from a human donor with non-small cell lung cancer.

CDR3: CASRGFTSTNIQYF. In nucleotides, the CDR3 is TGTGCCAGCAGGGGATTTACTAGCACAAACATTCAGTACTTC. The rearrangement uses TRBV27 and TRBJ2-4, with D perhaps matching TRBD2 (6 bases). This CDR3 region has 14 residues. V shed 6 bases and J shed 6 bases, with 15 bases lying between them. In germline, CDR1 is MNHEY, CDR2 SMNVEV (reference sequence).

The V call is TRBV7-9, the J call TRBJ2-1; D is uncertain. The germline V gene encodes CDR1 SEHNR and CDR2 FQNEAQ (reference sequence). The CDR3 is 15 residues long. Trimming left V 6 bases short and J 0 bases short, with 12 bases between. Written as DNA, the CDR3 is TGTGCCAGCAGTTTGGACGGGCGCTCCTACAATGAGCAGTTCTTC. It yields the protein CASSLDGRSYNEQFF.

The chain uses TRBV7-2 and TRBJ1-2, with D unresolved. Trimming removed 5 bases at V and 1 base at J, with 14 bases between. The germline gives CDR1 SGHTA, CDR2 FQGNSA. CDR3 size: 15 residues. CDR3 bases: TGTGCCAGCAGCCCCGATGGTGGCCTTAACTATGGCTACACCTTC. This translates into CASSPDGGLNYGYTF.

The genes are TRBV23-1 and TRBJ1-2, with TRBD1 identical over 10 bases. Being an ORF, TRBV23-1 has a function that is uncertain. The V gene end was trimmed by 3 bases and the J gene end by 1 base; junction bases not matched to a gene: 14. The CDR3 runs 19 residues. CDR3 nucleotides: TGCGCCAGCAGTCATCCTAGTCCGGACAGGGGGGACTATAACTATGGCTACACCTTC. The encoded protein is CASSHPSPDRGDYNYGYTF.

The gene calls are TRBV9 and TRBJ2-2; 9 bases line up with TRBD1. Germline CDR1 reads SGDLS; CDR2 reads YYNGEE. With 3 bases clipped from V and 8 bases from J, the junction kept 11 bases outside the gene matches. The CDR3 is 16 amino acids. The CDR3 bases are TGTGCCAGCAGCGCCCGCGCAACAGGGGGCTCTGGGGAGCTGTTTTTT. This sequence encodes CASSARATGGSGELFF.

CDR3 in DNA: TGTGCCAGCAGCCCTAGGTTGGGATACAGCTCTGGAAACACCATATATTTT. Translated, it gives CASSPRLGYSSGNTIYF. The chain links TRBV5-8 to TRBJ1-3; D unresolved. The V end lost 4 bases, the J end lost 0 bases, and 17 bases lay between the germline ends. CDR3 length: 17 residues. Per germline, CDR1 SGHTS and CDR2 YDEGEE. Using reference TRBV5-8 and TRBJ1-3 for the parts outside the CDR3, the full variable domain is EAGVTQSPTHLIKTRGQQATLRCSPISGHTSVYWYQQALGLGLQFLLWYDEGEERNRGNFPPRFSGRQFPNYSSELNVNALELEDSALYLCASSPRLGYSSGNTIYFGEGSWLTVV.

The J gene is TRBJ2-1, the V gene TRBV25-1; D is unresolved. Trimming took off 7 bases at V and 7 bases at J, with 14 bases between the two ends. CDR1 MGHDK and CDR2 SYGVNS come from the germline V gene. The CDR3 is 13 residues long. Here the CDR3 reads CASTGPSGNEQFF. CDR3 sequence (DNA): TGTGCCAGCACTGGGCCTAGTGGGAATGAGCAGTTCTTC.

The chain has TRBV28 and TRBJ1-2; possible D gene TRBD1, 5 bases. Germline-derived CDR1 and CDR2 are MDHEN and SYDVKM. The CDR3 totals 13 residues. V lost 3 bases, J lost 8 bases, and 13 bases lay in between. The CDR3 spells CASSFSDSRGYTF. DNA for the CDR3: TGTGCCAGCAGTTTCTCCGACAGCCGCGGCTACACCTTC.

The chain recombines TRBV28 with TRBJ1-4; no clear D gene. Trimming removed 6 bases from V and 7 bases from J, with 18 bases in between. The CDR3 consists of 15 residues. Germline loops: CDR1 MDHEN, CDR2 SYDVKM. CDR3: CASRGAKSSTEKLFF. DNA for the CDR3: TGTGCCAGCAGGGGAGCAAAGTCCTCCACTGAAAAACTGTTTTTT.

The rearrangement joins TRBV19 to TRBJ1-2; no firm D call. Between the trimmed V and J ends, which lost 4 bases and 5 bases, there was a span of 8 bases. Germline CDR1 is LNHDA and CDR2 is SQIVND (reference sequence). This CDR3 has 12 residues. The CDR3 nucleotides are TGTGCCAGTAGTAATTTTGGTTATGGCTACACCTTC. It yields the protein CASSNFGYGYTF.

V and J are TRBV11-2 and TRBJ1-2, with D maybe TRBD1 (6 bases). Trimming removed 0 bases from V and 6 bases from J, with 11 bases in between. Germline CDR1 SGHAT, CDR2 FQNNGV. The CDR3 is 14 residues long. The CDR3 spells CASSLEVPGDGYTF. CDR3 nucleotide sequence: TGTGCCAGCAGCTTAGAAGTCCCAGGGGATGGCTACACCTTC.

The chain uses TRBV2 and TRBJ1-4; a weak D match, TRBD1 (6 bases). Trimming took 6 bases from V and 7 from J, leaving 15 bases between them. Germline-derived CDR1 and CDR2 are SNHLY and FYNNEI. The CDR3 totals 14 residues. The CDR3 nucleotides are TGTGCCAGCAGAAACAGGGTGGGGAGTGAAAAACTGTTTTTT. It codes for CASRNRVGSEKLFF.

The rearrangement uses TRBV11-2 and TRBJ1-1; no reliable D call. The CDR3 has 12 residues. Trimming stripped 3 bases from V and 5 bases from J, with 7 bases between. CDR1 SGHAT and CDR2 FQNNGV come from the germline V gene. The CDR3 sequence: CASSLKRTEAFF. The CDR3 region has the DNA TGTGCCAGCAGCTTGAAAAGGACTGAAGCTTTCTTT.

The chain carries TRBV9 and TRBJ2-1; 11 positions match TRBD2. CDR3 length equals 15 residues. V gave up 0 bases and J gave up 5 bases; unmatched junction bases: 1. Germline lookup yields CDR1 SGDLS and CDR2 YYNGEE. The CDR3 is CASSVGGLADNEQFF. Written as DNA, the CDR3 is TGTGCCAGCAGCGTAGGGGGACTAGCGGACAATGAGCAGTTCTTC.

The chain has TRBV6-5 and TRBJ1-4; TRBD1 might be the D (5 bases). Per germline, CDR1 MNHEY and CDR2 SVGAGI. V gave up 5 bases and J gave up 8 bases, with 12 bases separating them. This CDR3 is 13 amino acids long. The CDR3 region has the DNA TGTGCCAGCAGTAGGGGAGTTTTGGAAAAACTGTTTTTT. This gives the protein CASSRGVLEKLFF.

The chain carries TRBV30 and TRBJ1-1; TRBD1 agrees at 7 bases. Germline V gene sequence: CDR1 GTSNPN, CDR2 SVGIG (reference sequence). The junction had 9 bases not matched to a gene; V was cut back by 4 bases and J by 10 bases. The CDR3 length is 12 residues. The CDR3 reads CAWNPGGGVAFF. The CDR3 nucleotides are TGTGCCTGGAACCCAGGGGGGGGAGTAGCTTTCTTT.

The chain links TRBV30 to TRBJ1-4, with D possibly TRBD1 on 6 matching bases. The V gene's germline CDR1 is GTSNPN and CDR2 SVGIG (reference sequence). The length of the CDR3 is 12 residues. Trimming shortened V by 4 bases and J by 7 bases, and 10 bases separated the two germline ends. In nucleotides, the CDR3 is TGTGCCTGGAACAGGGACGGTGAAAAACTGTTTTTT. It codes for CAWNRDGEKLFF.

This clone was counted a single time. The chain recombines TRBV2 with TRBJ2-6; 8 nucleotides line up with TRBD1. Germline CDR1 SNHLY, CDR2 FYNNEI. V trimming: 7 bases; J trimming: 2 bases; junction bases outside the gene matches: 7. The CDR3 covers 16 residues. CDR3 in DNA: TGTGCCAGCACTGAGCAGGGGGCAGCTGGGGCCAACGTCCTGACTTTC. It is translated as CASTEQGAAGANVLTF.

This clone was detected a few times. This sequence joins TRBV5-6 and TRBJ1-4, with D unclear. This CDR3 contains 14 residues. V gave up 4 bases and J gave up 2 bases, with 9 bases separating them. Germline V CDR1 and CDR2: SGHDT, YYEEEE. This chain's CDR3 is CASSDGWTNEKLFF. As DNA, the CDR3 is TGTGCCAGCAGCGACGGGTGGACTAATGAAAAACTGTTTTTT. Full variable domain (rest looked up from reference TRBV5-6 and TRBJ1-4): DAGVTQSPTHLIKTRGQQVTLRCSPKSGHDTVSWYQQALGQGPQFIFQYYEEEERQRGNFPDRFSGHQFPNYSSELNVNALLLGDSALYLCASSDGWTNEKLFFGSGTQLSVL.

The rearrangement joins TRBV7-9 to TRBJ1-3, with a tentative D call TRBD1 (5 bases). The CDR3 runs to 16 residues. Germline V gene data show CDR1 as SEHNR and CDR2 as FQNEAQ (reference sequence). V was cut by 5 bases and J by 0 bases, with 14 bases left in between. The CDR3 nucleotides read TGTGCCAGCAGCCCCCCGGGACTCGCCTCTGGAAACACCATATATTTT. It translates to CASSPPGLASGNTIYF. Full variable domain (rest looked up from reference TRBV7-9 and TRBJ1-3): DTGVSQNPRHKITKRGQNVTFRCDPISEHNRLYWYRQTLGQGPEFLTYFQNEAQLEKSRLLSDRFSAERPKGSFSTLEIQRTEQGDSAMYLCASSPPGLASGNTIYFGEGSWLTVV.

This clone was seen once. This chain connects TRBV30 to TRBJ1-2; TRBD1 matches 8 bases. V was clipped by 0 bases and J by 9 bases; unmatched bases: 6. Germline V gene sequence: CDR1 GTSNPN, CDR2 SVGIG (reference sequence). This CDR3 comprises 13 residues. CDR3 sequence: CAWSVVGTGSYTF. For the CDR3, the DNA is TGTGCCTGGAGTGTAGTAGGGACAGGCAGCTACACCTTC.

This chain links TRBV5-1 with TRBJ2-5; tentatively, D is TRBD1 (7 bases). The CDR3 is 15 residues long. Trimming removed 0 bases at V and 5 bases at J, with 14 bases between. CDR1 is SGHRS, CDR2 YFSETQ, per germline. The CDR3 loop reads CASSLGNSGGETQYF. DNA for the CDR3: TGCGCCAGCAGCTTGGGCAACTCAGGGGGGGAGACCCAGTACTTC.

This clone was detected once. The chain employs TRBV5-1 and TRBJ1-1; the D gene is possibly TRBD1 (5 bases). The CDR3 runs to 13 residues. Germline loops: CDR1 SGHRS, CDR2 YFSETQ. The V gene lost 3 bases and the J gene lost 3 bases, with 9 bases spanning the gap. The CDR3 sequence is CASSWDGDTEAFF. CDR3 DNA sequence: TGCGCCAGCAGCTGGGACGGTGACACTGAAGCTTTCTTT.

This sequence joins TRBV28 and TRBJ2-7; the D gene is possibly TRBD2 (5 bases). The CDR3 is 14 amino acids. V shed 5 bases and J shed 1 base, with 12 bases lying between them. Germline V gives CDR1 MDHEN, CDR2 SYDVKM. The CDR3 here is CASSRTDLSYEQYF. DNA for the CDR3: TGTGCCAGCAGTAGGACGGACTTGTCCTACGAGCAGTACTTC. Full variable domain (outside the CDR3, taken from reference TRBV28 and TRBJ2-7): DVKVTQSSRYLVKRTGEKVFLECVQDMDHENMFWYRQDPGLGLRLIYFSYDVKMKEKGDIPEGYSVSREKKERFSLILESASTNQTSMYLCASSRTDLSYEQYFGPGTRLTVT.

The rearrangement joins TRBV4-2 to TRBJ1-6; possible D gene TRBD1, 5 bases. With 1 base removed from V and 11 bases from J, the gap between germline ends came to 15 bases. The CDR3 sequence is 15 residues long. Germline V lookup: CDR1 LGHNA, CDR2 YNFKEQ. Here the CDR3 reads CASSQGAGKGPPLHF. The CDR3 nucleotides read TGTGCCAGCAGCCAAGGCGCAGGGAAAGGTCCACCCCTCCACTTT.

This clone has only one observation. The chain is built from TRBV19 and TRBJ2-7; D is ambiguous. The germline CDR1 and CDR2 sequences are LNHDA and SQIVND (reference sequence). CDR3 length: 13 residues. V shed 3 bases and J shed 3 bases, with 9 bases lying between them. CDR3 residues: CASSIEIGYEQYF. The CDR3 nucleotides are TGTGCCAGTAGTATCGAGATCGGCTACGAGCAGTACTTC.

This clone showed up just once. The J gene is TRBJ2-5, the V gene TRBV7-2; D gene ambiguous. V lost 3 bases and J 2 bases, leaving 1 base between the germline ends. Germline V CDR1 and CDR2: SGHTA, FQGNSA. The CDR3 has 11 residues. CDR3 protein: CASSFQETQYF. For the CDR3, the DNA is TGTGCCAGCAGCTTTCAAGAGACCCAGTACTTC.